The sample holds a few counts of the clone carrying this TCR beta chain. Its antigen remains unidentified. This CDR3 region has 15 residues. Germline values: CDR1 SGHVS, CDR2 FNYEAQ. Trimming left V 5 bases short and J 6 bases short, with 19 bases between. This specimen belongs to a study of vaccination and CD4 T cells after COVID-19. Study overall: The authors gave control cultures a CEFX pool, an HIV-1 Nef pool, or no peptide.

Regarding treatment: roughly 10-day PBMC culture with coronavirus spike peptide pools or control peptides (ViraFEST assay). Cultured CD4+ T cell DNA was sequenced using the Oncomine TCR Beta short-read assay. TCRdb re-analysed the PCR reads in MiXCR, keeping a single row per CDR3 protein. Among about 16,000 distinct CDR3 sequences listed, around 47% were seen once. Source: CD4+ T cells from blood, cultured in vitro, taken before SARS-CoV-2 vaccination. The chain employs TRBV7-6 and TRBJ1-2; perhaps TRBD1 as D (6 bases). The TCR comes from a human donor who had recovered from COVID-19. The chain's CDR3 is CASSRSSGAQHGYTF. DNA for the CDR3: TGTGCCAGCAGCCGTTCCTCGGGGGCGCAGCATGGCTACACCTTC.